Below, 22 T cell receptor beta chains from the same sample are listed, as sequenced in a study of STAT5B mutations in CD4+ large granular lymphocyte leukemia. Assay: immunoSEQ multiplex PCR; the TCRdb copy retains only in-frame clones and omits some. Among about 48,000 clones listed, less than 85% were seen once. Sequenced material: CD4+ T cells from blood buffy coats. Source of these receptors: a human donor in good health.

This clone was seen more than once but under ten times. The chain has TRBV29-1 and TRBJ1-5, with D perhaps TRBD1 (5 bases). Germline V CDR1 and CDR2: SQVTM, ANQGSEA. CDR3 length equals 13 residues. Trimming took off 7 bases at V and 7 bases at J, with 17 bases between the two ends. The CDR3 nucleotides read TGCAGCGCCAATCTACAGGATGGACAGCCCCAGCATTTT. Translating gives CSANLQDGQPQHF.

The chain links TRBV18 to TRBJ2-5; 10 bases fit TRBD2. CDR1 and CDR2 from the germline V gene are KGHSH and LQKENI. The CDR3 is made up of 16 amino acids. V lost 1 base and J lost 2; bases outside the gene matches: 4. CDR3 DNA sequence: TGTGCCAGCTCACCACAGAAGCGGGGGGGTCAAGAGACCCAGTACTTC. It encodes CASSPQKRGGQETQYF.

The CDR3 spells CASSLGGAGGDTQYF. CDR3 sequence (DNA): TGTGCCAGCAGCTTGGGGGGGGCCGGAGGGGATACGCAGTATTTT. This chain links TRBV5-4 with TRBJ2-3; possibly TRBD1 or TRBD2 for D (6 bases each). Germline V gives CDR1 SGHNT, CDR2 YYREEE (reference sequence). The V gene lost 0 bases and the J gene lost 6 bases, with 14 bases spanning the gap. The CDR3 is made up of 15 amino acids.

The chain carries TRBV7-8 and TRBJ1-2; D is undetermined. Germline V lookup: CDR1 SGHVS, CDR2 FQNEAQ. V lost 1 base and J 0 bases, leaving 9 bases between the germline ends. This CDR3 has 15 amino acids. The CDR3 here is CASSLDRASNYGYTF. CDR3 coding DNA: TGTGCCAGCAGCTTAGATCGGGCCTCTAACTATGGCTACACCTTC.

The rearrangement uses TRBV9 and TRBJ2-2; 7 bases fit TRBD2. The V segment lost 0 bases and the J segment 0 bases; nucleotides outside the gene matches: 5. The CDR3 has 17 residues. CDR1 SGDLS and CDR2 YYNGEE come from the germline V gene. The chain's CDR3 is CASSVATGGSNTGELFF. The CDR3 DNA follows: TGTGCCAGCAGCGTAGCTACGGGGGGATCGAACACCGGGGAGCTGTTTTTT.

CDR3 protein: CASSLQIGGASTDTQYF. The CDR3 DNA sequence: TGTGCCAGCAGCTTACAAATAGGGGGGGCTAGCACAGATACGCAGTATTTT. V is TRBV7-2 and J is TRBJ2-3, with a weak D call TRBD2 (7 bases). CDR3 length: 17 amino acids. Germline-derived CDR1 and CDR2 are SGHTA and FQGNSA. The ends were cut back, 2 bases at V and 0 bases at J, with 15 bases in the middle.

This clone was found a few times. The chain is built from TRBV5-4 and TRBJ1-6; no reliable D call. The germline CDR1 and CDR2 sequences are SGHNT and YYREEE (reference sequence). The V and J ends lost 4 bases and 7 bases respectively, with 12 bases between them. The CDR3 is 14 amino acids. CDR3 sequence reads: CASSPDYQNSPLHF. The CDR3 DNA sequence: TGTGCCAGCAGCCCTGACTATCAAAATTCACCCCTCCACTTT. The entire variable domain, with the rest obtained from reference TRBV5-4 and TRBJ1-6, is as follows: ETGVTQSPTHLIKTRGQQVTLRCSSQSGHNTVSWYQQALGQGPQFIFQYYREEENGRGNFPPRFSGLQFPNYSSELNVNALELDDSALYLCASSPDYQNSPLHFGNGTRLTVT.

This clone occurred once. V is TRBV19 and J is TRBJ1-5; D unresolved. This CDR3 is 13 amino acids long. The V and J ends lost 7 bases and 6 bases respectively, with 13 bases between them. Looked up from germline, CDR1 is LNHDA and CDR2 is SQIVND (reference sequence). CDR3 sequence: CASNPTLFQPQHF. The CDR3, as DNA: TGTGCCAGTAACCCAACCCTTTTTCAGCCCCAGCATTTT. The full variable domain, completed using reference TRBV19 and TRBJ1-5, is DGGITQSPKYLFRKEGQNVTLSCEQNLNHDAMYWYRQDPGQGLRLIYYSQIVNDFQKGDIAEGYSVSREKKESFPLTVTSAQKNPTAFYLCASNPTLFQPQHFGDGTRLSIL.

This clone was found a few times. DNA for the CDR3: TGTGCCAGCAGTCTGGGACAGCATAGCAATCAGCCCCAGCATTTT. Encoded protein: CASSLGQHSNQPQHF. The J gene is TRBJ1-5, the V gene TRBV6-5; 7 nucleotides align to TRBD1. Per the germline V gene, CDR1 is MNHEY and CDR2 is SVGAGI. Trimming at V came to 5 bases and at J to 0 bases, leaving 4 bases not matched to a gene. The CDR3 is made up of 15 amino acids.

The chain employs TRBV7-2 and TRBJ2-3; D might be TRBD2 (6 bases). The CDR3 totals 15 residues. Germline V gene sequence: CDR1 SGHTA, CDR2 FQGNSA. The V end lost 5 bases, the J end lost 0 bases, and 12 bases lay between the germline ends. CDR3 in DNA: TGTGCCAGCAGCCAGGACTACAGCAGCACAGATACGCAGTATTTT. Translating it yields CASSQDYSSTDTQYF. Combining the CDR3 with reference TRBV7-2 and TRBJ2-3 gives the whole variable domain GAGVSQSPSNKVTEKGKDVELRCDPISGHTALYWYRQSLGQGLEFLIYFQGNSAPDKSGLPSDRFSAERTGGSVSTLTIQRTQQEDSAVYLCASSQDYSSTDTQYFGPGTRLTVL.

The rearrangement links TRBV10-3 to TRBJ2-5, with D hard to call. The CDR3 spans 13 residues. Germline CDR1 is ENHRY and CDR2 is SYGVKD. V lost 3 bases and J lost 1, with 6 bases in between. For the CDR3, the DNA is TGTGCCATCAGTGACAGATCCCAAGAGACCCAGTACTTC. This sequence encodes CAISDRSQETQYF.

The rearrangement joins TRBV21-1 to TRBJ2-7; the listed D gene, TRBD2, was not tested against the DNA. TRBV21-1 is given as a pseudogene. This CDR3 spans 16 amino acids. The CDR3 here is CASTKPLGGGVREQYV. The CDR3 DNA follows: TGTGCCAGCACCAAGCCTCTTGGAGGGGGGGTCCGCGAGCAGTACGTC.

This sequence joins TRBV28 and TRBJ2-7; TRBD1 might be the D (5 bases). The CDR3 is 12 amino acids. The germline CDR1 and CDR2 sequences are MDHEN and SYDVKM. V was pared by 8 bases and J by 2 bases, with 10 bases between. The CDR3, as DNA: TGTGCCAGCGGGGCAGTTCCCTACGAGCAGTACTTC. Amino acid sequence: CASGAVPYEQYF.

The chain joins TRBV7-9 to TRBJ2-3; D is ambiguous. Trimming stripped 0 bases from V and 5 bases from J, with 6 bases between. This CDR3 is built from 13 residues. Germline assignment: CDR1 SEHNR and CDR2 FQNEAQ (reference sequence). CDR3 nucleotides: TGTGCCAGCAGCTTAGCGGGGATAGATACGCAGTATTTT. Translated, it gives CASSLAGIDTQYF. The complete variable domain, with remaining parts taken from reference TRBV7-9 and TRBJ2-3, reads DTGVSQNPRHKITKRGQNVTFRCDPISEHNRLYWYRQTLGQGPEFLTYFQNEAQLEKSRLLSDRFSAERPKGSFSTLEIQRTEQGDSAMYLCASSLAGIDTQYFGPGTRLTVL.

The chain links TRBV29-1 to TRBJ2-7; 7 positions agree with TRBD1. The CDR3 is 13 amino acids. Trimming removed 5 bases from V and 1 base from J; junction bases left unmatched: 5. The germline V gene has CDR1 SQVTM and CDR2 ANQGSEA. The CDR3 protein is CSVWGQQSYEQYF. The CDR3 DNA sequence: TGCAGCGTTTGGGGACAGCAGTCCTACGAGCAGTACTTC.

The chain uses TRBV5-1 and TRBJ2-7; 11 bases line up with TRBD2. The germline V gene encodes CDR1 SGHRS and CDR2 YFSETQ. The CDR3 is made up of 18 amino acids. The trim removed 4 bases at V and 0 bases at J, leaving 12 bases unmatched. The CDR3 sequence is CASSLNEPGLADSYEQYF. The CDR3 DNA sequence: TGCGCCAGCAGCCTCAATGAACCGGGACTAGCGGACTCCTACGAGCAGTACTTC.

The J gene is TRBJ1-2, the V gene TRBV6-1; a possible D gene is TRBD1 (5 bases). CDR3 size: 14 residues. V lost 7 bases and J lost 7, with 19 bases in between. Per the germline V gene, CDR1 is MNHNS and CDR2 is SASEGT. CDR3 nucleotides: TGTGCCAGCAATACCTCAGGGCGGCCCGCTGGCTACACCTTC. Translating gives CASNTSGRPAGYTF.

V gene TRBV23-1 combines with J gene TRBJ1-1; 7 positions agree with TRBD1. TRBV23-1 is flagged as an ORF with uncertain function. The CDR3 spans 18 residues. Trimming at V came to 2 bases and at J to 4 bases, leaving 16 bases not matched to a gene. CDR3 region: CASSQRTPGGRGITEAFF. The CDR3 nucleotides read TGCGCCAGCAGTCAACGGACCCCCGGGGGCAGGGGGATCACTGAAGCTTTCTTT.

The chain has TRBV6-6 and TRBJ1-2, with D tentatively TRBD1 (6 bases). The CDR3 runs 13 residues. Per the germline V gene, CDR1 is MNHNY and CDR2 is SVGAGI (reference sequence). V lost 6 bases, J lost 8 bases, and 16 bases lay in between. In DNA form, the CDR3 reads TGTGCCAGCAGACAACGGACAGCCGGGGGCTACACCTTC. Its protein product is CASRQRTAGGYTF.

The gene calls are TRBV28 and TRBJ1-1; tentative D call: TRBD1 (6 bases). Germline V gene lookup returns CDR1 MDHEN and CDR2 SYDVKM. This CDR3 has 12 residues. V shed 6 bases and J shed 1 base, with 6 bases lying between them. CDR3 sequence reads: CASRTGNTEAFF. The CDR3, as DNA: TGTGCCAGCAGGACAGGGAACACTGAAGCTTTCTTT.

The chain combines TRBV2 with TRBJ1-4, with TRBD1 identical over 8 bases. The V gene's germline CDR1 is SNHLY and CDR2 FYNNEI. Trimming removed 10 bases from V and 5 bases from J; junction bases left unmatched: 6. The CDR3 consists of 13 residues. The CDR3 protein is CATHRTGNEKLFF. The CDR3 DNA reads as TGTGCCACACACCGGACAGGGAATGAAAAACTGTTTTTT.

CDR3 region: CASSFSGDTQYF. The CDR3 coding sequence is TGTGCCAGCAGCTTCTCGGGTGATACGCAGTATTTT. The V and J genes are TRBV7-8 and TRBJ2-3, with no clear D. Per the germline V gene, CDR1 is SGHVS and CDR2 is FQNEAQ. V lost 3 bases and J 6 bases, leaving 7 bases between the germline ends. CDR3 length equals 12 residues.